Below are 22 T cell receptor beta chains sequenced from a single sample in a study of blood T cell repertoires in COVID-19. This table comes from immunoSEQ multiplex PCR, and its TCRdb copy is limited to in-frame clones, with some not included. The top ten clones hold around a quarter of a sample with approximately 90,000 clones, roughly 88% of them seen once. The sequenced sample consisted of peripheral blood. The origin of the receptors is a man aged 55-75 years with acute or convalescent COVID-19.

The chain couples TRBV7-2 to TRBJ1-5, with no clear D. The CDR3 is 13 residues long. V was cut by 4 bases and J by 4 bases, with 8 bases left in between. Germline V gene data show CDR1 as SGHTA and CDR2 as FQGNSA. The CDR3 reads CASSSQRNQPQHF. CDR3 bases: TGTGCCAGCAGCTCCCAGCGTAATCAGCCCCAGCATTTT.

The chain couples TRBV15 to TRBJ1-1; D is undetermined. The CDR3 is 15 amino acids. Per germline, CDR1 LNHNV and CDR2 YYDKDF (reference sequence). V dropped 3 bases and J dropped 7 bases, with 18 bases sitting between them. The CDR3 loop reads CATSSIPQNGVEAFF. The DNA for the CDR3 is TGTGCCACCAGCAGCATTCCCCAAAACGGGGTTGAAGCTTTCTTT.

The V call is TRBV28, the J call TRBJ2-2, with 7 nucleotides matching TRBD1. CDR1 is MDHEN and CDR2 is SYDVKM in the germline V gene. CDR3 length: 14 amino acids. Trimming at V came to 2 bases and at J to 6 bases, leaving 3 bases not matched to a gene. DNA of the CDR3: TGTGCCAGCAGTTTAACAGGGGTCGCCGGGGAGCTGTTTTTT. As protein: CASSLTGVAGELFF.

This chain connects TRBV5-5 to TRBJ2-2, with D tentatively TRBD1 (6 bases). The CDR3 spans 15 residues. V lost 2 bases and J lost 2, with 10 bases in between. CDR1 SGHKS and CDR2 YYEKEE come from the germline V gene (reference sequence). The chain's CDR3 is CASSFRDTNTGELFF. CDR3 in DNA: TGTGCCAGCAGCTTCCGGGACACTAACACCGGGGAGCTGTTTTTT.

This clone appeared a few times. This chain links TRBV28 with TRBJ1-5; 7 bases are a match to TRBD1. Germline CDR1 is MDHEN and CDR2 is SYDVKM. The V and J ends lost 6 bases and 7 bases, in that order; junction bases with no gene match: 3. CDR3 length: 12 amino acids. Here the CDR3 DNA reads TGTGCCAGCAGACAGGGGAACCAGCCCCAGCATTTT. Protein: CASRQGNQPQHF.

The chain employs TRBV2 and TRBJ1-6; 9 bases align to TRBD1. The CDR3 extends over 16 amino acids. Trimming took 0 bases from V and 10 from J; bases not matched to a gene: 7. Germline V gene sequence: CDR1 SNHLY, CDR2 FYNNEI. The CDR3 protein is CASSEAAGQGESPLHF. The CDR3, as DNA: TGTGCCAGCAGTGAAGCGGCGGGACAGGGAGAATCACCCCTCCACTTT.

This chain uses TRBV18 with TRBJ2-1, with D tentatively TRBD2 (7 bases). Trimming cost V 6 bases and J 5 bases, with 14 bases left between them. The germline gives CDR1 KGHSH, CDR2 LQKENI. CDR3 length equals 14 residues. CDR3 sequence (DNA): TGTGCCAGCTCGCCGGGGGGCAGTAACAATGAGCAGTTCTTC. Residues: CASSPGGSNNEQFF.

This chain's CDR3 is CASSVGSDNSPLHF. The CDR3 DNA reads TGTGCCAGCAGCGTCGGTAGCGATAATTCACCCCTCCACTTT. The rearrangement joins TRBV9 to TRBJ1-6; D is undetermined. This CDR3 comprises 14 residues. Germline CDR1 reads SGDLS; CDR2 reads YYNGEE. V was clipped by 2 bases and J by 5 bases, with 8 bases between them. Combining the CDR3 with reference TRBV9 and TRBJ1-6 gives the whole variable domain DSGVTQTPKHLITATGQRVTLRCSPRSGDLSVYWYQQSLDQGLQFLIQYYNGEERAKGNILERFSAQQFPDLHSELNLSSLELGDSALYFCASSVGSDNSPLHFGNGTRLTVT.

The chain recombines TRBV5-6 with TRBJ1-6, with D tentatively TRBD1 (5 bases). CDR3 length: 16 amino acids. Per the germline V gene, CDR1 is SGHDT and CDR2 is YYEEEE. V shed 0 bases and J shed 6 bases, with 13 bases lying between them. The chain's CDR3 is CASSLGGAGGNSPLHF. Here the CDR3 DNA reads TGTGCCAGCAGCTTGGGCGGGGCTGGGGGTAATTCACCCCTCCACTTT.

This chain connects TRBV6-5 to TRBJ1-4, with D uncertain. Per the germline V gene, CDR1 is MNHEY and CDR2 is SVGAGI. V dropped 2 bases and J dropped 8 bases, with 12 bases sitting between them. There are 14 residues in the CDR3. The chain's CDR3 is CASSYSAGREKLFF. The CDR3 nucleotides read TGTGCCAGCAGTTACAGCGCCGGGAGGGAAAAACTGTTTTTT.

The chain is built from TRBV5-6 and TRBJ2-2, with 8 bases identical to TRBD2. The junction had 9 bases not matched to a gene; V was cut back by 3 bases and J by 5 bases. Germline V CDR1 and CDR2: SGHDT, YYEEEE. This CDR3 has 16 amino acids. CDR3 in DNA: TGTGCCAGCAGCTCACGGGGGGGAAGGGTAACCGGGGAGCTGTTTTTT. The encoded protein is CASSSRGGRVTGELFF.

The V gene is TRBV6-2 or TRBV6-3, the J gene TRBJ1-6; D may be TRBD1 (6 bases). The germline CDR1 and CDR2 sequences are MNHEY and SVGEGT. The CDR3 is made up of 13 amino acids. V dropped 2 bases and J dropped 13 bases, with 12 bases sitting between them. The CDR3 spells CASSYGTHQPLHF. The CDR3 nucleotides are TGTGCCAGCAGTTACGGGACACACCAGCCCCTCCACTTT.

V gene TRBV7-6 combines with J gene TRBJ2-3; TRBD2 agrees at 11 bases. Trimming removed 3 bases from V and 1 base from J; junction bases left unmatched: 9. Germline-derived CDR1 and CDR2 are SGHVS and FNYEAQ. The CDR3 runs 18 residues. CDR3 sequence: CASSFLGLAASRTDTQYF. CDR3 nucleotide sequence: TGTGCCAGCAGCTTTCTGGGACTAGCGGCCTCCCGCACAGATACGCAGTATTTT.

V usage is TRBV6-4 and J usage is TRBJ2-3; D gene ambiguous. The germline V gene encodes CDR1 MRHNA and CDR2 SNTAGT. The CDR3 has 14 amino acids. V lost 5 bases to trimming and J lost 0 bases, with 9 bases between them. CDR3 in amino acids: CASSLDSSTDTQYF. CDR3 nucleotides: TGTGCCAGCAGTCTTGACTCAAGCACAGATACGCAGTATTTT.

The V call is TRBV28, the J call TRBJ1-4; D possibly corresponds to TRBD1 (5 bases). The V gene's germline CDR1 is MDHEN and CDR2 SYDVKM. V shed 5 bases and J shed 2 bases, with 12 bases lying between them. The CDR3 runs to 15 residues. The CDR3 protein is CASSPSRQTNEKLFF. The DNA for the CDR3 is TGTGCCAGCAGTCCTTCCCGACAGACTAATGAAAAACTGTTTTTT.

The V gene is TRBV20-1, the J gene TRBJ1-2, with D possibly matching TRBD1 (5 bases). CDR1 DFQATT and CDR2 SNEGSKA come from the germline V gene (reference sequence). The CDR3 has 15 amino acids. Trimming left V 3 bases short and J 0 bases short, with 14 bases between. CDR3 loop: CSASLQGLPNYGYTF. The CDR3 nucleotides read TGCAGTGCTAGTCTCCAGGGCTTACCTAACTATGGCTACACCTTC.

V usage is TRBV10-3 and J usage is TRBJ1-6; D may be TRBD1 (6 bases). The CDR3 is 16 amino acids. CDR1 and CDR2 (germline): ENHRY, SYGVKD. Trimming removed 6 bases at V and 2 bases at J, with 14 bases between. The CDR3 sequence is CAISAGAGAYNSPLHF. CDR3 sequence (DNA): TGTGCCATCAGCGCAGGGGCAGGGGCCTATAATTCACCCCTCCACTTT.

The V gene is TRBV28, the J gene TRBJ1-5; 9 bases fit TRBD1. CDR3 size: 15 residues. CDR1 is MDHEN and CDR2 is SYDVKM in the germline V gene. The junction had 9 bases not matched to a gene; V was cut back by 7 bases and J by 5 bases. CDR3 nucleotides: TGTGCCAGCAACGAATTAGGGACAGGGTATCAGCCCCAGCATTTT. It encodes CASNELGTGYQPQHF.

The chain uses TRBV13 and TRBJ1-1; 7 bases fit TRBD1. This CDR3 spans 12 amino acids. V was pared by 5 bases and J by 5 bases, with 2 bases of the junction left unmatched. Germline V gene lookup returns CDR1 PRHDT and CDR2 FYEKMQ (reference sequence). The CDR3 loop is CASSIRGTEAFF. For the CDR3, the DNA is TGTGCCAGCAGCATCAGGGGGACTGAAGCTTTCTTT.

This chain links TRBV5-4 with TRBJ1-2, with D possibly matching TRBD1 (6 bases). Trimming took 4 bases from V and 2 from J, leaving 15 bases between them. Germline CDR1 and CDR2: SGHNT and YYREEE (reference sequence). The CDR3 has 15 amino acids. The CDR3 DNA reads TGTGCCAGCAGCCACCAACAGGGTCTGAACTATGGCTACACCTTC. Protein sequence: CASSHQQGLNYGYTF.

The rearrangement links TRBV2 to TRBJ1-2, with D possibly matching TRBD1 (5 bases). V lost 4 bases and J lost 7, with 10 bases in between. Germline V gene data show CDR1 as SNHLY and CDR2 as FYNNEI. This CDR3 spans 12 amino acids. CDR3 region: CASSGGGPGYTF. The CDR3 bases are TGTGCCAGCAGTGGGGGGGGTCCTGGCTACACCTTC.

This clone appeared once. Germline is not matched at one junction end, which may reflect a read error. The V and J genes are TRBV5-5 and TRBJ1-4; 7 bases fit TRBD1. This CDR3 has 15 residues. Germline V gene data show CDR1 as SGHKS and CDR2 as YYEKEE (reference sequence). Written as DNA, the CDR3 is TGTGCCGGCAGCTACAGGGGTTTACCTAATGAAAAACTGTTTTTT. Translation gives CAGSYRGLPNEKLFF.